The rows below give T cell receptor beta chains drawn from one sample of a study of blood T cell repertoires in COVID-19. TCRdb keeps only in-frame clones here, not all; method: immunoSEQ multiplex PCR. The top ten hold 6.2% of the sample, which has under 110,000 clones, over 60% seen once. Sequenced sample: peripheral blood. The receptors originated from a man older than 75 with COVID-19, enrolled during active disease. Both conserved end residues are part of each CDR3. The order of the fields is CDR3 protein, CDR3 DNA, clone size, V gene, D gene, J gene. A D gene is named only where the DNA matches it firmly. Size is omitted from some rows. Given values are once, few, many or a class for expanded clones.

CASSPFGQTEAFF,TGTGCCAGCAGCCCTTTCGGACAGACTGAAGCTTTCTTT,few,TRBV28,.,TRBJ1-1
CATRLDSSYSNQPQHF,TGTGCCACCAGGTTGGACAGTTCATATAGCAATCAGCCCCAGCATTTT,.,TRBV15,.,TRBJ1-5
CASSPPGTGGSEKLFF,TGTGCCAGCTCACCACCTGGGACAGGGGGGAGTGAAAAACTGTTTTTT,few,TRBV18,TRBD1,TRBJ1-4
CAWSVRGLASADTQYF,TGTGCCTGGAGTGTACGGGGACTAGCGAGCGCAGATACGCAGTATTTT,once,TRBV30,TRBD2,TRBJ2-3
CASGIAGGEVQQFF,TGTGCCAGCGGAATAGCGGGAGGGGAGGTACAGCAGTTCTTC,.,TRBV6-5,TRBD2,TRBJ2-1
CASSYSTGTEAFF,TGTGCCAGCAGTTACTCCACGGGTACTGAAGCTTTCTTT,few,TRBV6-2/TRBV6-3,.,TRBJ1-1
CASGGQGGEKLFF,TGTGCCAGCGGAGGACAGGGAGGCGAAAAACTGTTTTTT,.,TRBV2,TRBD1,TRBJ1-4
CASSFGTGTFGNQPQHF,TGTGCCAGCAGCTTTGGGACAGGCACTTTTGGCAATCAGCCCCAGCATTTT,once,TRBV5-6,TRBD1,TRBJ1-5
CASSSPLAGGGDTQYF,TGTGCCAGCAGCTCCCCCCTGGCGGGAGGCGGAGATACGCAGTATTTT,.,TRBV7-9,TRBD2,TRBJ2-3
CASSQSLAVGGTDTQYF,TGCGCCAGCAGCCAATCACTAGCGGTTGGGGGGACAGATACGCAGTATTTT,.,TRBV4-3,TRBD2,TRBJ2-3
CASNSGNTGELFF,TGTGCCAGCAATAGCGGTAACACCGGGGAGCTGTTTTTT,.,TRBV6-6,.,TRBJ2-2
CASHPNRGPSNQPQHF,TGTGCCAGTCACCCGAACAGGGGACCTAGCAATCAGCCCCAGCATTTT,.,TRBV19,TRBD1,TRBJ1-5
CASSLSTSGSRIRETQYF,TGCGCCAGCAGCTTGTCAACTAGCGGGAGTAGGATTCGCGAGACCCAGTACTTC,.,TRBV5-1,TRBD2,TRBJ2-5
CASSRTSSNANTGELFF,TGTGCCAGCAGCCGAACTAGCTCTAATGCGAACACCGGGGAGCTGTTTTTT,.,TRBV7-3,.,TRBJ2-2
CASSPAPISSGNTIYF,TGCGCCAGCAGCCCCGCGCCCATTAGCTCTGGAAACACCATATATTTT,few,TRBV5-1,.,TRBJ1-3